Detailed here is one TCR beta chain. The assay was immunoSEQ multiplex PCR, and TCRdb's table has in-frame clones only and misses some. The sample includes 65,000 to 90,000 clones, about 93% of them seen just once. This CDR3 is built from 18 residues. J gave up 1 base and V 5 bases, and 11 bases lay outside the gene matches. Germline V gene lookup returns CDR1 MDHEN and CDR2 SYDVKM. The record originates from a study of technical replicates of blood from a handful of donors. This sequence was found in a human donor in good health. Sequenced: T cells isolated from PBMCs. The chain joins TRBV28 to TRBJ2-2; TRBD1 matches at 9 bases. The CDR3 DNA sequence: TGTGCCAGCAGTCGGCTCTACACAGGGGGCCAGAACACCGGGGAGCTGTTTTTT. Its translation is CASSRLYTGGQNTGELFF. Full variable domain (rest looked up from reference TRBV28 and TRBJ2-2): DVKVTQSSRYLVKRTGEKVFLECVQDMDHENMFWYRQDPGLGLRLIYFSYDVKMKEKGDIPEGYSVSREKKERFSLILESASTNQTSMYLCASSRLYTGGQNTGELFFGEGSRLTVL.